Listed below are T cell receptor beta chains from one sample, sequenced in a study of CD8 T cells in ankylosing spondylitis. In TCRdb, the 5' RACE reads were re-called with MiXCR into one record per CDR3 protein. The data contain about 250,000 distinct CDR3 sequences, roughly a third of them singletons. The sample consisted of blood, either unsorted or a sorted T cell fraction (not recorded which). All receptors come from a male donor with ankylosing spondylitis or in good health (not recorded which). Both conserved end residues are part of each CDR3. Size is stated for part of the rows, as once, few or many counts, or as a class when the clone is expanded.

j_gene,abundance,v_gene,CDR3aa
TRBJ2-1,few,TRBV29-1,CSVVRRGSYNEQFF
TRBJ2-3,few,TRBV12-3/TRBV12-4,CASSLQGSADTQYF
TRBJ2-3,.,TRBV5-1,CASSSLGSGLGHHTQYF
TRBJ1-5,few,TRBV5-5,CASSQQGHSNQPQHF
TRBJ1-1,few,TRBV5-1,CASSLVDNTEAFF
TRBJ2-3,.,TRBV27,CASSLTSGGVSYTQYF
TRBJ2-3,.,TRBV20-1,CSAKRGVGTDTQYF
TRBJ2-5,many,TRBV5-1,CASSLVQETQYF
TRBJ2-7,.,TRBV12-3/TRBV12-4,CASSSRTPGGYEQYF
TRBJ2-2,few,TRBV6-1,CASSWLAGTANTGELFF
TRBJ2-1,.,TRBV7-9,CASSLGLAGFGEQFF